The sequence of this T cell receptor (beta chain) was determined in a study of cytomegalovirus exposure and HLA in healthy donors (dated by TCRdb to 2016 to 2017). The study in broad terms: An earlier analysis of under 600 of the donors reported about 250 Gb of sequence data and some 100 million unique TCR beta sequences from about 180 million T cells. An early release that covered around 590 HLA-typed donors contained 300 to 350 gigabases of sequencing data and tens of millions of unique TCR sequences. Among the roughly 380 genotyped donors, around 81% belonged to the genetic ancestry cluster associated with self-reported Caucasian donors. The study aimed to test whether signatures of past pathogen exposure could be identified by cataloging public T cell receptors. Using immunosequencing, the study profiled T cell repertoires from about 620 subjects and related those repertoires to cytomegalovirus serostatus. A separate validation cohort of 100 to 150 different subjects was used in addition to the roughly 700-subject first cohort. To predict cytomegalovirus infection status, the study combined high-throughput TCR immunosequencing, statistical association of individual TCRs with disease status, and machine learning. A later analysis re-analyzed previously published TCR beta repertoires from several hundred donors and added high-resolution HLA genotyping to study TCR occurrence patterns. Rather than using new phenotypic data, the later analysis identified candidate immune exposures from TCR beta sequences and from how often those sequences occurred across donors. An earlier analysis of several hundred of the donors applied high-throughput TCR beta sequencing to assess whether each TCR beta V gene segment acted as functional or pseudogenic. Donor age, sex, ethnicity and CMV serostatus were compiled together with the repertoire data. In a later genetic analysis, genome-wide SNP genotypes for about 55% of the 666 donors were used, and that subset was treated as a discovery cohort. All discovery cohort repertoires had been generated using a single sequencing platform. HLA typing covered class I and class II loci at four-digit resolution. Typing coverage varied by locus: roughly 620-640 donors for A, B, C, DRB1 and DQB1; approximately 560 for DQA1; about 590 for DPA1; some 470 for DPB1. Roughly five DR-DQ haplotypes were treated as single units for association and clustering because of strong linkage in the cohort. Among around 400 genotyped donors of the cohort, an average of around 220,000 unique TCR beta nucleotide sequences was sequenced per donor, of which approximately 19% were non-productive. Points the paper makes about the study in general: In a later analysis, several top co-occurrence clusters were reported to appear linked to parvovirus B19, influenza, CMV and Epstein-Barr virus. Strong co-occurrence of HLA alleles, especially DR and DQ, made assigning TCR associations to individual alleles difficult. The presence/absence analyses assumed that sequencing depth was roughly uniform across donors, and that assumption may not be true. The authors suggested that the approach could potentially be extended to other disease states and immunological phenotypes. In an earlier analysis of approximately 590 of the donors, most TCR beta V segments appeared in productive rearrangements about 90% or about 30% of the time, broadly matching IMGT annotations. The classifier was reported to diagnose cytomegalovirus status with high specificity and sensitivity in both the original cohort and the validation cohort. In a later analysis, the rate of TCR association differed among HLA loci, with DRB1 alleles having the most associated TCRs and HLA-C alleles having the fewest. A further reported finding was that TCR beta sequences accurately predicted the HLA-A and HLA-B alleles for most subjects in the first cohort. For the cohort, immune exposure information was limited to CMV serostatus. Correlated functional status among segregating V segments might reflect linkage disequilibrium, but an unknown experimental factor could not be ruled out. A cluster of highly shared sequence variants was judged likely to be a technical artifact of the sequencing pipeline. The earlier analysis of 587 of the donors excluded over 15 rarely observed V segments, including chromosome 9 orphons, because counts were too low. The 87-base-pair reads could not distinguish some IMGT-functional V segments, including TRBV6-2 and TRBV6-3, so those segments were excluded. In a later genetic analysis, fewer N-insertions in productive TCRs were reported among donors in an Asian-associated ancestry cluster than the approximately 710-donor mean. Because HLA typing was missing for some donors at each locus, association tests included only the typed subset. In a later analysis, HLA-associated TCR beta chains showed more clonal expansion and lower generation probabilities than non-associated chains that were equally common. The cohort was sequenced for TCR beta chains only, and without alpha or paired-chain data the features that could be detected were limited. At a false discovery rate of 0.05, a later analysis linked approximately 18,000 TCR beta sequences to specific HLA alleles. In vitro tests confirmed that three of the cytomegalovirus-associated TCR beta chains recognize cytomegalovirus antigens. A total of roughly 160 TCR beta chains were listed by the study as associated with cytomegalovirus. While some public TCRs were present in many individuals, most TCR sequences turned up only very rarely across donors. An association between a missense DCLRE1C variant and V-gene and J-gene trimming of TCR beta chains was found in a later genetic analysis and replicated in an independent cohort. According to a later analysis, most CMV-associated TCR beta chains appeared to be HLA-restricted, and the HLA associations seemed to be driven largely by CMV exposure.

The library was generated by the immunoSEQ multiplex PCR assay. For the multiplex PCR, a mixture combining 60 forward primers for TCR Vbeta segments and 13 reverse primers for TCR Jbeta segments was used. Amplification of the CDR3 region of rearranged TCR beta genes was performed with a multiplex PCR assay on genomic DNA. The Illumina HiSeq System was used to sequence the amplified TCR beta libraries as 87-base-pair reads. The original methods were these. A later analysis tallied tens of millions of unique TCR beta chains across the 666 repertoires, and approximately 12 million of those chains were shared by two or more donors. To remove PCR and sequencing errors, raw reads were error-corrected and collapsed into unique sequences using a nearest-neighbor algorithm that merged closely related sequences. CDR3 sequences were aligned to IMGT reference sequences to assign V, D and J gene segments. Each retained sequence needed at least a six-nucleotide match to both a V gene segment and a J gene segment. A rearrangement counted as productive if the CDR3 had no stop codons and remained in frame with V and J, and every other rearrangement counted as non-productive. Following IMGT convention, CDR3 was defined as the stretch from the second conserved V-encoded cysteine up to the conserved J-encoded phenylalanine. The earlier analysis of 550 to 650 of the donors excluded any sequence lacking an unambiguous match to a single V gene segment. An earlier analysis of some 610 of the donors called V segments functional above 56.7% productive rearrangements and segregating when the between-donor standard deviation exceeded 5%. A statistical classification framework was developed to diagnose cytomegalovirus status using the catalog of TCR beta chain sequences. V and J gene assignment, in a later analysis, came from comparing TCR nucleotide sequences with IMGT/GENE-DB human TR gene sequences. In a later analysis, CDR3 sequences and most-parsimonious VDJ recombination scenarios were assigned using the TCRdist pipeline. A later analysis defined each TCR beta chain by its CDR3 amino acid sequence plus V-gene family, and excluded reads lacking a unique V-gene family. As a way to deal with suspected cross-contamination and a sequencing artifact, a later analysis dropped under 600 nucleotide sequences that were highly shared and had low generation probability. In a later analysis, a clonal expansion index for each public chain was calculated from normalized within-repertoire ranks of inferred template counts. A later analysis computed generation probabilities with a VDJ recombination model fitted to out-of-frame rearrangements, and checked the results against IGoR. A later analysis scored TCR-TCR, TCR-HLA and TCR-CMV co-occurrence with hypergeometric tests, applying a repertoire-size bias correction to TCR pairs. A later analysis estimated false discovery rates by permuting HLA or CMV assignments 20 times. In a later analysis, co-occurring TCRs were grouped using DBSCAN, and TCRdist sequence similarity was added for clustering within HLA-allele-positive subsets. Co-occurrence clustering excluded repertoires with fewer than 30,000 or more than 120,000 public chains, plus five with anomalous nucleotide sharing. The source is immuneACCESS, and TCRdb retained only in-frame sequences with V and J called. Part of the clones is not carried over; for the studies checked, unresolved V genes explain less than half of this, and the remainder is unexplained. Clone size and the V and J calls come from that table; the DNA yielded D and trimming. This sample's table lists 150,000 to 200,000 clones. The ten largest clones add up to 1% to 1.5% of the sample.

The CDR3 spans 11 residues, from the cysteine through the phenylalanine. Only the CDR3 portion is preserved as DNA: 33 bases, with reading frame beginning at the first base. For CDR1 and CDR2, the germline V gene (reference sequence) lists GTSNPN and SVGIG. V loses 5 bases of germline sequence and J loses 3 bases, and the interval between the two ends is 8 bases. Notes on this clone: There is no known antigen for this receptor.

The cohort comprised approximately 700 healthy bone marrow donors. All cohort members were sampled while nominally healthy, although unrecorded immune exposures were likely present. The donor was CMV seronegative and belonged to the group of 352 seronegative cohort members. Each donor provided a peripheral blood sample, and peripheral blood mononuclear cells were used for TCR beta sequencing. The Qiagen DNeasy Blood Extraction Kit was used to extract genomic DNA from the blood cell samples. This receptor was taken from an older woman in good health and CMV-seronegative. The chain is assembled from TRBV30 and TRBJ2-7; a weak D assignment points to TRBD2 (6 bases agree). Sequenced: PBMCs. The CDR3 amino acid sequence is: CAWGTYYEQYF. At the DNA level, the sequence is TGTGCCTGGGGGACTTACTACGAGCAGTACTTC.